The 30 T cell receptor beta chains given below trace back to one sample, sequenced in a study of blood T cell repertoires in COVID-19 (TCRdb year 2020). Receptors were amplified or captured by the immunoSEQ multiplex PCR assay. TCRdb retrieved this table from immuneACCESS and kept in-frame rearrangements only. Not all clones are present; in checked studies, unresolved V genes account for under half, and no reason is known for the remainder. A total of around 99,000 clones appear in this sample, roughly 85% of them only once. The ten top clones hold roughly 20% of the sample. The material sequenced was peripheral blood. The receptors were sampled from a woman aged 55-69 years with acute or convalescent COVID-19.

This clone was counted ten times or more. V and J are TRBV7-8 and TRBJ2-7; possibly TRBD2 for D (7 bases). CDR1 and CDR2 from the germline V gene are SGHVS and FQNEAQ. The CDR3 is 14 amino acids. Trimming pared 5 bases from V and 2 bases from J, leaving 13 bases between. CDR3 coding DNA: TGTGCCAGCAGCCACAGGGAGGGAACCTACGAGCAGTACTTC. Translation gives CASSHREGTYEQYF.

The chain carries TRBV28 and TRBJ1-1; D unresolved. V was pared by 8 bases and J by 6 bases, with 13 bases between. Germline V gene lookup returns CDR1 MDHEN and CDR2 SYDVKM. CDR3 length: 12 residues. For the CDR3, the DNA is TGTGCCAGCGGCGGTCTAGGCGCTGAAGCTTTCTTT. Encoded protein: CASGGLGAEAFF.

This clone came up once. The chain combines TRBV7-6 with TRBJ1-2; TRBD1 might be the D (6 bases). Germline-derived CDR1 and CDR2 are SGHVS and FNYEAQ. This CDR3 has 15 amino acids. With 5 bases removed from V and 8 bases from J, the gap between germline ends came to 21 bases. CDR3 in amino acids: CASSQPQAGAQGYTF. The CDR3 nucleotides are TGTGCCAGCAGCCAGCCCCAGGCGGGGGCGCAGGGCTACACCTTC.

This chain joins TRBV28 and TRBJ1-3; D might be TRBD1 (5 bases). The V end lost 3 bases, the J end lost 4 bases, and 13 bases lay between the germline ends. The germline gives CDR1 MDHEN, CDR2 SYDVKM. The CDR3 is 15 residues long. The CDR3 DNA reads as TGTGCCAGCAGTTTCCCCGGGGGACGGGGAAACACCATATATTTT. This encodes CASSFPGGRGNTIYF.

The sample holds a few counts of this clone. CDR3 bases: TGCGCCAGCAGCATACAGGGAGACAATGAGCAGTTCTTC. Its translation is CASSIQGDNEQFF. The chain links TRBV5-1 to TRBJ2-1; D may be TRBD1 (6 bases). The CDR3 is 13 amino acids. Trimming pared 4 bases from V and 5 bases from J, leaving 10 bases between. Germline assignment: CDR1 SGHRS and CDR2 YFSETQ.

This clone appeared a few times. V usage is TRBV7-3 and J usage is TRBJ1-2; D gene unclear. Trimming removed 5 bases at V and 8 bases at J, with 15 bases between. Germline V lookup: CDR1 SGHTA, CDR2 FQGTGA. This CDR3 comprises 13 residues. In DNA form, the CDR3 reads TGTGCCAGCAGCCGCGGTGGCGGAACAGGCTACACCTTC. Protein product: CASSRGGGTGYTF.

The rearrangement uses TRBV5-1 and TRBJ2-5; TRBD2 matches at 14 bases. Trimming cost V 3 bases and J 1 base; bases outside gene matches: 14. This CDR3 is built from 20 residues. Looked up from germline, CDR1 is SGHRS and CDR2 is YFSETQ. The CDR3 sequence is CASSSGTSGRGGRFQETQYF. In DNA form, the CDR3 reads TGCGCCAGCAGCTCCGGGACTAGCGGGAGAGGCGGCCGGTTCCAAGAGACCCAGTACTTC.

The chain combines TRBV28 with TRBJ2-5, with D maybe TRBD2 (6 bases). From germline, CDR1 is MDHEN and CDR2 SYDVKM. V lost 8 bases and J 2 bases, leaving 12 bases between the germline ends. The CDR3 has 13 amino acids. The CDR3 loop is CASGGTLQETQYF. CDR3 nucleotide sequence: TGTGCCAGCGGAGGGACTCTGCAAGAGACCCAGTACTTC.

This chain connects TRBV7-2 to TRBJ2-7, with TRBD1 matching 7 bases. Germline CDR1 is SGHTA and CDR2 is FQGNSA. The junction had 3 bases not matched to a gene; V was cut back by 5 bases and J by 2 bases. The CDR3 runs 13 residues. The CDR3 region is CASSKQGPYEQYF. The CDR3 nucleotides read TGTGCCAGCAGCAAACAGGGGCCCTACGAGCAGTACTTC.

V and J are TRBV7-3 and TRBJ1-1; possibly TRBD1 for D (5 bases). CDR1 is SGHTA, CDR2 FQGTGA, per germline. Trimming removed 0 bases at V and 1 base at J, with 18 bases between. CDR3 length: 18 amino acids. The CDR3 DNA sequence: TGTGCCAGCAGCTTAACGCCGAACCCGGACACCTGGAACACTGAAGCTTTCTTT. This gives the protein CASSLTPNPDTWNTEAFF.

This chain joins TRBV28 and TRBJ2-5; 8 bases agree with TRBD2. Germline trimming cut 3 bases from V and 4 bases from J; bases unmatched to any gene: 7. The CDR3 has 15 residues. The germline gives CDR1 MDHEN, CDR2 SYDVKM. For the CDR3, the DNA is TGTGCCAGCAGTTTGGTAGGCGGGGGGTCAGAGACCCAGTACTTC. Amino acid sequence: CASSLVGGGSETQYF.

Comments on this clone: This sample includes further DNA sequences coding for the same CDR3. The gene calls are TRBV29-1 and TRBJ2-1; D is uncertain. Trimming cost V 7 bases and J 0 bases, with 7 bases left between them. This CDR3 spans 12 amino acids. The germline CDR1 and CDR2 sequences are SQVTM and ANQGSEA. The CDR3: CSAASSYNEQFF. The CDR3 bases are TGCAGCGCAGCAAGCTCCTACAATGAGCAGTTCTTC.

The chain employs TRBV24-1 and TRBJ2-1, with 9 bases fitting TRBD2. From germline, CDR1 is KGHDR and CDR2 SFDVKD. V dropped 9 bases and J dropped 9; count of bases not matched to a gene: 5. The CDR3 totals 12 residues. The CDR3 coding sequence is TGTGCCACCGATGCGGGGGGGCGTGAGCAGTTCTTC. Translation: CATDAGGREQFF.

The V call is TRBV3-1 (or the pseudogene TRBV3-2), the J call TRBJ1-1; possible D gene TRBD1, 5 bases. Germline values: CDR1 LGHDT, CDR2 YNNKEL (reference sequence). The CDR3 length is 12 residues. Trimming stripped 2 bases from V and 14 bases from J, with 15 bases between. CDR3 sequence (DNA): TGTGCCAGCAGCCAAACTGGAGGGCGGGACTTCTTT. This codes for CASSQTGGRDFF.

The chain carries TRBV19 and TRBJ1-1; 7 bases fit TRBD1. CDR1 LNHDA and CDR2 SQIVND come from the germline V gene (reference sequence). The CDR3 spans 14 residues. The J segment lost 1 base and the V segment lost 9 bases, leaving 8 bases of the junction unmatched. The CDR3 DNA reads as TGTGCCAGGTCTCTACAGGGGAAGAACACTGAAGCTTTCTTT. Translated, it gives CARSLQGKNTEAFF.

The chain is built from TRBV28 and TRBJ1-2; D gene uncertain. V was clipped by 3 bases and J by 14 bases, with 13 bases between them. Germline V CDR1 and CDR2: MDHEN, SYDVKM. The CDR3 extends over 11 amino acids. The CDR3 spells CASSFLLEPTF. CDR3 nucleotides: TGTGCCAGCAGTTTTTTGTTAGAACCTACCTTC.

CDR3 nucleotides: TGTGCCAGCACCGACGGTACTACCTACGAGCAGTACTTC. Translating gives CASTDGTTYEQYF. This chain uses TRBV6-5 with TRBJ2-7; D remains ambiguous. Trimming cost V 7 bases and J 2 bases, with 12 bases left between them. The V gene's germline CDR1 is MNHEY and CDR2 SVGAGI. The CDR3 sequence is 13 residues long.

The DNA for the CDR3 is TGTGCCAGCAGCCAAGAGGTCTATGGGGCCAACGTCCTGACTTTC. Its protein is CASSQEVYGANVLTF. The chain combines TRBV3-1 (or the pseudogene TRBV3-2) with TRBJ2-6; D is uncertain. CDR3 size: 15 residues. CDR1 and CDR2 from the germline V gene are LGHDT and YNNKEL (reference sequence). V lost 0 bases to trimming and J lost 3 bases, with 6 bases between them.

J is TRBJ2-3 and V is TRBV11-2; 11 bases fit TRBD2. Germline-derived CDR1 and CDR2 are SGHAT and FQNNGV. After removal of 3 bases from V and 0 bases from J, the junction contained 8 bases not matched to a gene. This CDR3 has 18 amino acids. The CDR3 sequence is CASSFGLLAGASTDTQYF. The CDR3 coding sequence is TGTGCCAGCAGCTTTGGTTTACTAGCGGGGGCTAGCACAGATACGCAGTATTTT.

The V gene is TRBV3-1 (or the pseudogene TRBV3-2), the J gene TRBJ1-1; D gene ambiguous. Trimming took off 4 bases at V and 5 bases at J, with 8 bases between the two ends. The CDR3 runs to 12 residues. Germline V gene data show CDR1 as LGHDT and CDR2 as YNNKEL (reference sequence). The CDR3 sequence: CASSPGETEAFF. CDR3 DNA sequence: TGTGCCAGCAGCCCCGGGGAAACTGAAGCTTTCTTT.

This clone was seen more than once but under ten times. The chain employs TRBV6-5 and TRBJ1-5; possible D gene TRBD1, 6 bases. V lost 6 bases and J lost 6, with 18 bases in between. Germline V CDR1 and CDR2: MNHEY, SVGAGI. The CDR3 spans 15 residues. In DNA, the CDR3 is TGTGCCAGCAGGCTGGACAGCCACGCCACTCAGCCCCAGCATTTT. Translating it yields CASRLDSHATQPQHF.

CDR3 sequence (DNA): TGTGCCAGCAGCGCCGGGGGGTGGGATGAAAAACTGTTTTTT. This translates into CASSAGGWDEKLFF. The V and J genes are TRBV9 and TRBJ1-4; TRBD1 might be the D (5 bases). The CDR3 runs 14 residues. With 3 bases removed from V and 6 bases from J, the gap between germline ends came to 12 bases. Germline CDR1 and CDR2: SGDLS and YYNGEE.

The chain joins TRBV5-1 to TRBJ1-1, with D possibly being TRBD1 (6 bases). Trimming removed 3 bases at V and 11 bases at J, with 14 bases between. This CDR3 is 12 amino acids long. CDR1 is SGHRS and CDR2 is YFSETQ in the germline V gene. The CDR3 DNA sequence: TGCGCCAGCAGCTACGATGGACAGTTGGCTTTCTTT. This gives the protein CASSYDGQLAFF. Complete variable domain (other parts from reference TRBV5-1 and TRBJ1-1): KAGVTQTPRYLIKTRGQQVTLSCSPISGHRSVSWYQQTPGQGLQFLFEYFSETQRNKGNFPGRFSGRQFSNSRSEMNVSTLELGDSALYLCASSYDGQLAFFGQGTRLTVV.

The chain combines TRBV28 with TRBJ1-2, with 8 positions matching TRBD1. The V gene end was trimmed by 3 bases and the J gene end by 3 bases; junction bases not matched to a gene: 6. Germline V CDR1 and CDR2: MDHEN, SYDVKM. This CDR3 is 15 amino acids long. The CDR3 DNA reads TGTGCCAGCAGTTTGTCGTCGGGACAGGACTATGGCTACACCTTC. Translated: CASSLSSGQDYGYTF.

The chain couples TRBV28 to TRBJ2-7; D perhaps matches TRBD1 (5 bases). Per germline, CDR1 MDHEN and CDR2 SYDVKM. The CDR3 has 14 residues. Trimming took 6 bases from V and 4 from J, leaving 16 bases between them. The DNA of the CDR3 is TGTGCCAGCAGGCTGCAGGGTAACCAGTACGAGCAGTACTTC. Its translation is CASRLQGNQYEQYF. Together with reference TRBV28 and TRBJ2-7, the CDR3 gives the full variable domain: DVKVTQSSRYLVKRTGEKVFLECVQDMDHENMFWYRQDPGLGLRLIYFSYDVKMKEKGDIPEGYSVSREKKERFSLILESASTNQTSMYLCASRLQGNQYEQYFGPGTRLTVT.

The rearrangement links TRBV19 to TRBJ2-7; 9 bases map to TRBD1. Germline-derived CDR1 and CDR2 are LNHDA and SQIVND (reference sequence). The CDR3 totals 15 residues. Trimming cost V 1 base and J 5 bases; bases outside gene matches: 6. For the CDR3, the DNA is TGTGCCAGTAGTATAGGAGGACAGGGGAGCAACGAGCAGTACTTC. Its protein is CASSIGGQGSNEQYF.

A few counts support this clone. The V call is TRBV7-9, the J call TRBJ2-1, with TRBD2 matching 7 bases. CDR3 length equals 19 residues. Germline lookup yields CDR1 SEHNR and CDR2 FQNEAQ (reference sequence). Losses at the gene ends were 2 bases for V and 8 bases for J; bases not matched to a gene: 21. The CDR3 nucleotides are TGTGCCAGCAGCTTACTAAGAACATCTAGCGGAGGGGCTGGGGATGAGCAGTTCTTC. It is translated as CASSLLRTSSGGAGDEQFF. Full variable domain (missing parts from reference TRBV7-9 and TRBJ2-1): DTGVSQNPRHKITKRGQNVTFRCDPISEHNRLYWYRQTLGQGPEFLTYFQNEAQLEKSRLLSDRFSAERPKGSFSTLEIQRTEQGDSAMYLCASSLLRTSSGGAGDEQFFGPGTRLTVL.

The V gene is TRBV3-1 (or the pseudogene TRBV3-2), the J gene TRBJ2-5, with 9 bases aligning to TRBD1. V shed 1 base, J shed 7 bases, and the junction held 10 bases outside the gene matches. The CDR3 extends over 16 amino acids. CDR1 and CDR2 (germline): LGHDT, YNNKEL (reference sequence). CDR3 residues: CASSQAPRTGARTQYF. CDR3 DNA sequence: TGTGCCAGCAGCCAAGCCCCCCGGACAGGGGCAAGGACCCAGTACTTC.

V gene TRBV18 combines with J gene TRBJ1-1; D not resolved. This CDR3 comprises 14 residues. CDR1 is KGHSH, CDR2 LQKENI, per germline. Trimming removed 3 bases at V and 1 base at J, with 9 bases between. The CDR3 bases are TGTGCCAGCTCACCTTACAGTAAGAACACTGAAGCTTTCTTT. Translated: CASSPYSKNTEAFF.

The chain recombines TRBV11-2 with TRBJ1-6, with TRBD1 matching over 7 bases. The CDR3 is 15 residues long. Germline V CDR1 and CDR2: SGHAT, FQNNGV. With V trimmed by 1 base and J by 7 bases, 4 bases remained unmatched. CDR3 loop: CASSLVEGGNSPLHF. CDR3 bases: TGTGCCAGCAGCTTAGTCGAAGGGGGCAATTCACCCCTCCACTTT.